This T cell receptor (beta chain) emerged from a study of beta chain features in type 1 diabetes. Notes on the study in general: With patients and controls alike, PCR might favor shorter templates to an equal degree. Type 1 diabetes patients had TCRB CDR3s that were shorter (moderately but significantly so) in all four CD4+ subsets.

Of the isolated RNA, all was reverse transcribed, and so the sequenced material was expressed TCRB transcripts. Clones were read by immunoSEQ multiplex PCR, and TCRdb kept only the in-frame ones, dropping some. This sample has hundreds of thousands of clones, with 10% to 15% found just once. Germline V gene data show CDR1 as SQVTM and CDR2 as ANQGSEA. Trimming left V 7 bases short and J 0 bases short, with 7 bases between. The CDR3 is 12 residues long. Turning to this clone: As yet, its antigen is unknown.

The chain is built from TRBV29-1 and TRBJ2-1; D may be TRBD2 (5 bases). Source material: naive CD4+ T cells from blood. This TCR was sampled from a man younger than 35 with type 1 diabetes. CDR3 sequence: CSGADSYNEQFF. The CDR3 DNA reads TGCAGCGGAGCGGACTCCTACAATGAGCAGTTCTTC.